This passage covers 25 T cell receptor beta chains from one sample sequenced in a study of blood T cell repertoires in COVID-19. TCRdb's table, derived via immunoSEQ multiplex PCR, lists solely in-frame clones and lacks some. The data show about 230,000 clones, 75% to 85% seen once. The sample taken for sequencing was peripheral blood. The receptors stem from a woman in her forties or fifties with acute or convalescent COVID-19.

This chain links TRBV7-2 with TRBJ2-5; 13 nucleotides align to TRBD2. V lost 6 bases to trimming and J lost 0 bases; unmatched junction nucleotides: 4. Germline V lookup: CDR1 SGHTA, CDR2 FQGNSA. This CDR3 has 16 residues. In DNA, the CDR3 is TGTGCCAGCAGTCCACTAGCGGGAGGGTACCAAGAGACCCAGTACTTC. It codes for CASSPLAGGYQETQYF.

The chain is built from TRBV2 and TRBJ2-1, with D possibly being TRBD2 (6 bases). This CDR3 has 15 residues. Germline CDR1 and CDR2: SNHLY and FYNNEI. The germline V and J ends were trimmed by 6 bases and 5 bases, with 17 bases remaining between them. CDR3 sequence reads: CASRATAEGDNEQFF. Written as DNA, the CDR3 is TGTGCCAGCAGGGCGACAGCGGAGGGAGACAATGAGCAGTTCTTC.

The chain carries TRBV19 and TRBJ1-5, with D possibly matching TRBD1 (6 bases). CDR3 length: 15 amino acids. The germline CDR1 and CDR2 sequences are LNHDA and SQIVND (reference sequence). Trimming stripped 5 bases from V and 0 bases from J, with 11 bases between. In nucleotides, the CDR3 is TGTGCCAGTAGTCCCACGGGACATAGCAATCAGCCCCAGCATTTT. This gives the protein CASSPTGHSNQPQHF.

The J gene is TRBJ1-3, the V gene TRBV28; possible D gene TRBD1, 5 bases. Germline V lookup: CDR1 MDHEN, CDR2 SYDVKM. The CDR3 contains 16 residues. Trimming took 2 bases from V and 1 from J, leaving 12 bases between them. This CDR3 is CASSLGAGGSGNTIYF. Written as DNA, the CDR3 is TGTGCCAGCAGTTTAGGGGCAGGTGGATCTGGAAACACCATATATTTT.

The chain uses TRBV28 and TRBJ1-2; possible D gene TRBD1, 5 bases. The CDR3 sequence is 13 residues long. Looked up from germline, CDR1 is MDHEN and CDR2 is SYDVKM. Trimming stripped 5 bases from V and 5 bases from J, with 12 bases between. This CDR3 reads CASSLPRQYGYTF. In DNA form, the CDR3 reads TGTGCCAGCAGTCTACCGAGACAGTATGGCTACACCTTC.

This sequence joins TRBV7-2 and TRBJ1-2; D is possibly TRBD1 (5 bases). The CDR3 totals 13 residues. CDR1 and CDR2 (germline): SGHTA, FQGNSA. V gave up 5 bases and J gave up 7 bases, with 14 bases separating them. This CDR3 is CASSGAGLSGYTF. In nucleotides, the CDR3 is TGTGCCAGCAGCGGGGCAGGTTTAAGTGGCTACACCTTC. Full variable domain (outside the CDR3, taken from reference TRBV7-2 and TRBJ1-2): GAGVSQSPSNKVTEKGKDVELRCDPISGHTALYWYRQSLGQGLEFLIYFQGNSAPDKSGLPSDRFSAERTGGSVSTLTIQRTQQEDSAVYLCASSGAGLSGYTFGSGTRLTVV.

V usage is TRBV2 and J usage is TRBJ2-4; D is unclear. Germline CDR1 reads SNHLY; CDR2 reads FYNNEI. Trimming left V 1 base short and J 2 bases short, with 12 bases between. The CDR3 consists of 16 residues. CDR3 protein: CASSEELRQPKNIQYF. The DNA of the CDR3 is TGTGCCAGCAGTGAAGAGCTGAGGCAACCCAAAAACATTCAGTACTTC.

The rearrangement uses TRBV5-6 and TRBJ2-7; D unresolved. The ends were cut back, 0 bases at V and 0 bases at J, with 7 bases in the middle. Germline lookup yields CDR1 SGHDT and CDR2 YYEEEE. This CDR3 has 14 amino acids. CDR3 DNA sequence: TGTGCCAGCAGCTTGGAGCCACTCTCCTACGAGCAGTACTTC. Amino acid sequence: CASSLEPLSYEQYF. The full variable domain, in which reference TRBV5-6 and TRBJ2-7 provide the parts outside the CDR3, is DAGVTQSPTHLIKTRGQQVTLRCSPKSGHDTVSWYQQALGQGPQFIFQYYEEEERQRGNFPDRFSGHQFPNYSSELNVNALLLGDSALYLCASSLEPLSYEQYFGPGTRLTVT.

V and J are TRBV3-1 (or the pseudogene TRBV3-2) and TRBJ1-1, with 10 bases that match TRBD1. With 0 bases clipped from V and 8 bases from J, the junction kept 6 bases outside the gene matches. The CDR3 runs to 15 residues. Germline V lookup: CDR1 LGHDT, CDR2 YNNKEL (reference sequence). CDR3 DNA: TGTGCCAGCAGCCAAGACTTGGGACAGGGGAAGGAAGCTTTCTTT. It translates to CASSQDLGQGKEAFF.

The chain uses TRBV2 and TRBJ2-7; 8 bases line up with TRBD2. Germline CDR1 is SNHLY and CDR2 is FYNNEI. This CDR3 contains 14 residues. The J segment lost 6 bases and the V segment lost 2 bases, leaving 6 bases of the junction unmatched. CDR3 in amino acids: CASSELAGTSEQYF. CDR3 nucleotide sequence: TGTGCCAGCAGTGAACTAGCGGGTACATCCGAGCAGTACTTC.

The chain joins TRBV11-2 to TRBJ1-1; TRBD1 agrees at 7 bases. The CDR3 spans 15 residues. Trimming removed 3 bases from V and 7 bases from J; junction bases left unmatched: 11. Germline assignment: CDR1 SGHAT and CDR2 FQNNGV. The CDR3 region has the DNA TGTGCCAGCAGCTTCACACAGGGGTCTAGCAGTGAAGCTTTCTTT. This sequence encodes CASSFTQGSSSEAFF.

The rearrangement joins TRBV28 to TRBJ2-7; the match to TRBD1 covers 7 bases. The CDR3 contains 11 residues. Germline-derived CDR1 and CDR2 are MDHEN and SYDVKM. V trimming: 6 bases; J trimming: 6 bases; junction bases outside the gene matches: 2. This chain's CDR3 is CASRRQGEQYF. Here the CDR3 DNA reads TGTGCCAGCAGACGACAGGGCGAGCAGTACTTC.

The chain combines TRBV9 with TRBJ2-7, with 8 bases aligning to TRBD1. This CDR3 has 15 residues. V shed 3 bases, J shed 0 bases, and the junction held 5 bases outside the gene matches. The germline V gene has CDR1 SGDLS and CDR2 YYNGEE. The DNA for the CDR3 is TGTGCCAGCAGCGCAGGACAGGGAAGCTCCTACGAGCAGTACTTC. Its protein product is CASSAGQGSSYEQYF.

The rearrangement links TRBV5-1 to TRBJ2-1, with 9 bases aligning to TRBD2. Per germline, CDR1 SGHRS and CDR2 YFSETQ. V trimming: 0 bases; J trimming: 3 bases; junction bases outside the gene matches: 1. The CDR3 is made up of 15 amino acids. The CDR3 here is CASSLELAGYNEQFF. CDR3 DNA: TGCGCCAGCAGCTTGGAACTAGCGGGCTACAATGAGCAGTTCTTC.

The rearrangement joins TRBV12-3 or TRBV12-4 to TRBJ2-5; no clear D gene. There are 12 residues in the CDR3. V was pared by 2 bases and J by 6 bases, with 7 bases between. The CDR3 spells CASSLYGQTQYF. CDR3 bases: TGTGCCAGCAGTTTATATGGGCAGACCCAGTACTTC.

This clone was picked up one time. The chain employs TRBV19 and TRBJ1-5; D gene ambiguous. Germline CDR1 is LNHDA and CDR2 is SQIVND (reference sequence). This CDR3 comprises 14 residues. V was pared by 3 bases and J by 0 bases, with 6 bases between. For the CDR3, the DNA is TGTGCCAGTAGTATCGTCTATAGCAATCAGCCCCAGCATTTT. It codes for CASSIVYSNQPQHF.

The V and J genes are TRBV10-1 and TRBJ2-3; 10 bases align to TRBD1. The CDR3 totals 14 residues. The J segment lost 6 bases and the V segment lost 6 bases, leaving 6 bases of the junction unmatched. The germline V gene encodes CDR1 WNHNN and CDR2 SYGVQD (reference sequence). The chain's CDR3 is CASSGQGGLDTQYF. The DNA of the CDR3 is TGCGCCAGCAGCGGACAGGGGGGGTTGGATACGCAGTATTTT.

V is TRBV6-6 and J is TRBJ1-5; 9 nucleotides align to TRBD1. The CDR3 consists of 14 residues. Germline V gene sequence: CDR1 MNHNY, CDR2 SVGAGI (reference sequence). J lost 10 bases, V lost 5 bases, and 9 bases had no gene match. Written as DNA, the CDR3 is TGTGCCAGCAGTCAGGGGGACAGGGTGGTACCCCAGCATTTT. This encodes CASSQGDRVVPQHF.

This rearrangement joins TRBV3-1 (or the pseudogene TRBV3-2) to TRBJ2-7; 7 positions match TRBD1. The CDR3 extends over 15 amino acids. V trimming: 4 bases; J trimming: 2 bases; junction bases outside the gene matches: 8. Germline loops: CDR1 LGHDT, CDR2 YNNKEL (reference sequence). CDR3 bases: TGTGCCAGCAGCCCCCCCGGGACAGTTACCTACGAGCAGTACTTC. Protein sequence: CASSPPGTVTYEQYF.

The chain joins TRBV20-1 to TRBJ2-7; 10 bases line up with TRBD1. J lost 5 bases, V lost 3 bases, and 7 bases had no gene match. Germline V gene data show CDR1 as DFQATT and CDR2 as SNEGSKA (reference sequence). This CDR3 has 14 amino acids. CDR3 amino acids: CSASLGQGLDEQYF. The CDR3 DNA reads TGCAGTGCTAGTCTGGGACAGGGGTTGGACGAGCAGTACTTC.

This rearrangement joins TRBV7-3 to TRBJ2-1; TRBD2 is a possible D gene (6 bases). The CDR3 has 14 residues. V lost 1 base, J lost 10 bases, and 14 bases lay in between. CDR1 SGHTA and CDR2 FQGTGA come from the germline V gene. CDR3 residues: CASSLSGGFSEQFF. The CDR3 DNA reads as TGTGCCAGCAGCTTAAGTGGGGGGTTCTCCGAGCAGTTCTTC.

This clone occurred once. The V call is TRBV28, the J call TRBJ1-1; TRBD1 is a possible D gene (5 bases). V was pared by 5 bases and J by 3 bases, with 7 bases between. This CDR3 comprises 12 residues. Germline assignment: CDR1 MDHEN and CDR2 SYDVKM. For the CDR3, the DNA is TGTGCCAGCAGTCGGGGGGACACTGAAGCTTTCTTT. This translates into CASSRGDTEAFF.

This rearrangement joins TRBV19 to TRBJ2-2, with a possible D match to TRBD1 (5 bases). The CDR3 is 14 amino acids. Trimming took 6 bases from V and 0 from J, leaving 8 bases between them. Germline loops: CDR1 LNHDA, CDR2 SQIVND (reference sequence). CDR3 region: CASRRTSNTGELFF. In DNA form, the CDR3 reads TGTGCCAGTAGGAGGACATCGAACACCGGGGAGCTGTTTTTT.

This chain links TRBV27 with TRBJ2-7; the match to TRBD2 covers 11 bases. This CDR3 region has 15 residues. V shed 2 bases, J shed 3 bases, and the junction held 3 bases outside the gene matches. CDR1 MNHEY and CDR2 SMNVEV come from the germline V gene (reference sequence). CDR3 DNA: TGTGCCAGCAGTTTACTAGCGGGAGGCGACTACGAGCAGTACTTC. Its translation is CASSLLAGGDYEQYF.

V is TRBV28 and J is TRBJ1-5, with D tentatively TRBD1 (5 bases). Germline V gives CDR1 MDHEN, CDR2 SYDVKM. The CDR3 is 15 residues long. The ends were cut back, 5 bases at V and 3 bases at J, with 14 bases in the middle. CDR3 protein: CASSVLPGSNQPQHF. The CDR3 bases are TGTGCCAGCAGTGTCCTACCAGGGTCCAATCAGCCCCAGCATTTT.